This T cell receptor beta chain is drawn from a study of cytomegalovirus exposure and HLA in healthy donors. CDR1 and CDR2 (germline): MNHEY, SMNVEV (reference sequence). The CDR3 sequence is 15 residues long. J gave up 12 bases and V 5 bases, and 8 bases lay outside the gene matches. The table came from immunoSEQ multiplex PCR; TCRdb's copy has only in-frame clones and leaves some out. This sample yields roughly 330,000 clones, of which about nine tenths are seen a single time; approximately 1.1% belongs to the top ten. V gene TRBV27 combines with J gene TRBJ2-1, with 15 bases matching TRBD2. Sequencing used PBMCs. This clonotype was obtained from a woman in her twenties or thirties in good health and CMV-seropositive. Here the CDR3 DNA reads TGTGCCAGCAGTATAGGACTAGCGGGAGGGGACCGGCAGTTCTTC. Its protein is CASSIGLAGGDRQFF.